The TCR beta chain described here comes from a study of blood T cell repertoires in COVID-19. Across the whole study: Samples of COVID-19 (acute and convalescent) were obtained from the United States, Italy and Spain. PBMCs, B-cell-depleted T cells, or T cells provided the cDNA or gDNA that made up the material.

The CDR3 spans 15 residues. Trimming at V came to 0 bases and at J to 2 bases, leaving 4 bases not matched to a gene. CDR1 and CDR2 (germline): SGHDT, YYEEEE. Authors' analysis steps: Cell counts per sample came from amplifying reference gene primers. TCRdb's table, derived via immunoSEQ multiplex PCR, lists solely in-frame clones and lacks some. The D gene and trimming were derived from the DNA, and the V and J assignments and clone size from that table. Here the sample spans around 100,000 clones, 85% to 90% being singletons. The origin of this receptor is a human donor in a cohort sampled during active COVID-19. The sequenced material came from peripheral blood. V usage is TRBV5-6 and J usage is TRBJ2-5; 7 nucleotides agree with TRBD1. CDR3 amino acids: CASSLAGGYQETQYF. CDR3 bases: TGTGCCAGCAGCTTGGCAGGGGGATATCAAGAGACCCAGTACTTC.